The present entry profiles one T cell receptor (beta chain) with its context. Its antigen is not known. Germline lookup yields CDR1 SQVTM and CDR2 ANQGSEA. V lost 7 bases to trimming and J lost 1 base; unmatched junction nucleotides: 7. This CDR3 has 14 residues. The sample originates from a study of cytomegalovirus exposure and HLA in healthy donors. Whole-study findings and limits: The study recorded 164 TCR beta chains that were cytomegalovirus-associated. According to an earlier analysis, most TCR beta V segments yielded productive rearrangements about 87% or about 30% of the time. Using a false discovery rate of 0.05, a later analysis showed that some 16,000 TCR beta sequences were associated with HLA alleles.

Everyone who donated was a healthy bone marrow donor. The PCR had 60 Vbeta and 13 Jbeta primers. Libraries were prepared by immunoSEQ multiplex PCR; TCRdb keeps only in-frame clonotypes and omits some of them. The sample contains some 190,000 clones, over 80% of which appear only once. The TCR originated in a girl between 10 and 17 years old in good health and CMV-seropositive. The rearrangement joins TRBV29-1 to TRBJ2-3, with 8 bases that match TRBD1. Sequenced sample: PBMCs. DNA for the CDR3: TGCAGCGGTGCCGGACAGGGTGGCACAGATACGCAGTATTTT. As protein: CSGAGQGGTDTQYF.